This entry lists 7 T cell receptor beta chains sequenced from one sample in a study of naive and memory T cell subsets listed by TCRdb under 2017. Libraries came from UMI-ligation and nested PCR. Data came from an Illumina MiSeq. The beta constant-region primer consisted of an equimolar mixture of two oligonucleotides that together covered TRBC1 and TRBC2. Four rounds of PCR, combining the SP2 primer with nested alpha and beta constant-region primers, were used to amplify the ligated cDNA. TCRdb trimmed public reads at Q25 via fastp, called clones via MiXCR and kept in-frame beta chains. Entries that share a CDR3 protein sequence are merged under the most common genes and DNA. For this sample there are 80,000 to 95,000 distinct CDR3 sequences; 8% to 9.5% appear just once. The ten most abundant clones make up less than 1.5% of the sample. Sequences were obtained from naive CD8+ T cells from blood. Per the publication, the cell subset or site label means: naive T cells, CD45RA high CD27+. These receptors were taken from a human donor in good health.

This clonotype occurred many times. The chain carries TRBV3-1 and TRBJ2-7; 8 nucleotides align to TRBD1. The V gene end was trimmed by 4 bases and the J gene end by 7 bases; junction bases not matched to a gene: 12. CDR1 and CDR2 from the germline V gene are LGHDT and YNNKEL (reference sequence). This CDR3 is 15 amino acids long. The CDR3, as DNA: TGTGCCAGCAGCCTCGACAGGGGTGGTCTCGGGGAGCAGTACTTC. It translates to CASSLDRGGLGEQYF.

This clonotype was detected a few times. CDR3 region: CSARRAGGGNEKLFF. The CDR3 DNA sequence: TGCAGCGCCCGTAGGGCAGGGGGCGGGAATGAAAAACTGTTTTTT. V usage is TRBV29-1 and J usage is TRBJ1-4, with 8 bases matching TRBD1. J lost 5 bases, V lost 7 bases, and 12 bases had no gene match. Germline V gene lookup returns CDR1 SQVTM and CDR2 ANQGSEA. CDR3 length: 15 residues.

The chain combines TRBV7-3 with TRBJ2-1; 10 bases align to TRBD2. The CDR3 runs to 16 residues. CDR1 and CDR2 from the germline V gene are SGHTA and FQGTGA. The J segment lost 8 bases and the V segment lost 5 bases, leaving 12 bases of the junction unmatched. CDR3 region: CASSRLAGGYRDEQFF. The CDR3, as DNA: TGTGCCAGCAGCAGATTAGCGGGAGGATACAGAGATGAGCAGTTCTTC.

This clonotype occurred many times. V usage is TRBV27 and J usage is TRBJ1-1; TRBD1 matches 7 bases. The V segment lost 6 bases and the J segment 2 bases; nucleotides outside the gene matches: 6. This CDR3 has 14 residues. From germline, CDR1 is MNHEY and CDR2 SMNVEV (reference sequence). CDR3 amino acids: CASSHRGRNTEAFF. The CDR3 DNA is TGTGCCAGCAGCCACAGGGGAAGAAACACTGAAGCTTTCTTT.

This clonotype appeared many times. The chain employs TRBV25-1 and TRBJ2-7; D might be TRBD2 (6 bases). V was trimmed by 2 bases and J by 6 bases, leaving 8 bases between them. The CDR3 has 12 residues. CDR1 is MGHDK, CDR2 SYGVNS, per germline. The CDR3 here is CASSEVGGEQYF. CDR3 nucleotide sequence: TGTGCCAGCAGTGAAGTCGGGGGCGAGCAGTACTTC.

This clonotype was seen at least ten times. The rearrangement joins TRBV4-2 to TRBJ2-7, with 10 bases identical to TRBD1. Germline lookup yields CDR1 LGHNA and CDR2 YNFKEQ. V trimming: 2 bases; J trimming: 5 bases; junction bases outside the gene matches: 3. The CDR3 contains 14 residues. Written as DNA, the CDR3 is TGTGCCAGCAGCCAACGACAGGGGGCAGACGAGCAGTACTTC. It translates to CASSQRQGADEQYF.

Only a few counts were recorded for this clonotype. V gene TRBV7-9 combines with J gene TRBJ2-7, with D possibly being TRBD2 (6 bases). Germline values: CDR1 SEHNR, CDR2 FQNEAQ (reference sequence). The CDR3 covers 14 residues. V lost 5 bases and J 0 bases, leaving 11 bases between the germline ends. The CDR3 region is CASSGLASSYEQYF. The CDR3 nucleotides are TGTGCCAGCAGCGGTCTAGCGAGCTCCTACGAGCAGTACTTC.